The next 20 T cell receptor beta chains were all read from a single sample in a study of OX40 agonist ivuxolimab in advanced cancers. Sequencing was performed with immunoSEQ multiplex PCR; in TCRdb, only in-frame clones are kept and a portion is missing. The sample holds tens of thousands of clones, 90% seen once. The source material was CD4+ or CD8+ T cells sorted from blood, sampled in a trial of the OX40 agonist ivuxolimab. All receptors come from an adult with an advanced solid tumor such as melanoma, head and neck, liver or kidney cancer.

This chain links TRBV11-3 with TRBJ2-7, with unresolved D. The CDR3 consists of 15 residues. Germline values: CDR1 SGHNT, CDR2 YENEEA. Trimming pared 5 bases from V and 0 bases from J, leaving 14 bases between. The CDR3 DNA follows: TGTGCCAGCAGCCAACCCCGGATTAGCTCCTACGAGCAGTACTTC. Amino acid sequence: CASSQPRISSYEQYF.

The gene calls are TRBV7-2 and TRBJ1-2; the match to TRBD1 covers 7 bases. The CDR3 length is 15 residues. CDR1 SGHTA and CDR2 FQGNSA come from the germline V gene. With 1 base clipped from V and 3 bases from J, the junction kept 5 bases outside the gene matches. The DNA for the CDR3 is TGTGCCAGCAGCTTAGACAGGGGCAGGGACTATGGCTACACCTTC. Translating it yields CASSLDRGRDYGYTF.

This chain links TRBV6-1 with TRBJ1-2; TRBD1 matches at 8 bases. The CDR3 covers 14 residues. After removal of 4 bases from V and 3 bases from J, the junction contained 4 bases not matched to a gene. In germline, CDR1 is MNHNS, CDR2 SASEGT. CDR3 sequence: CASSVQGADYGYTF. For the CDR3, the DNA is TGTGCCAGCAGTGTTCAGGGGGCTGACTATGGCTACACCTTC.

The gene calls are TRBV9 and TRBJ2-3; D remains unclear. This CDR3 is built from 14 residues. Looked up from germline, CDR1 is SGDLS and CDR2 is YYNGEE. V gave up 0 bases and J gave up 0 bases, with 5 bases separating them. CDR3 DNA sequence: TGTGCCAGCAGCGTAGCGGGCAGCACAGATACGCAGTATTTT. Protein: CASSVAGSTDTQYF.

The chain links TRBV21-1 to TRBJ2-1; TRBD1, the table's D call, lacks a check against the DNA. TRBV21-1 is a pseudogene. The CDR3 extends over 14 amino acids. In DNA form, the CDR3 reads TGTGCCAGCAGCAAAGATAACAACTACAATGAGCAGTTCTTC. This translates into CASSKDNNYNEQFF.

This chain connects TRBV11-3 to TRBJ2-1, with 10 bases aligning to TRBD2. There are 18 residues in the CDR3. Germline CDR1 SGHNT, CDR2 YENEEA. The J segment lost 7 bases and the V segment lost 2 bases, leaving 14 bases of the junction unmatched. This CDR3 is CASSLRSPGASGSNEQFF. The CDR3 coding sequence is TGTGCCAGCAGCTTACGTTCCCCGGGGGCTAGCGGGAGTAATGAGCAGTTCTTC.

This chain uses TRBV28 with TRBJ1-2; 8 nucleotides match TRBD1. V dropped 0 bases and J dropped 2; count of bases not matched to a gene: 8. This CDR3 contains 17 residues. Per germline, CDR1 MDHEN and CDR2 SYDVKM. This CDR3 reads CASSLWGQARPNYGYTF. Here the CDR3 DNA reads TGTGCCAGCAGTTTATGGGGACAGGCCCGTCCGAACTATGGCTACACCTTC.

J is TRBJ1-3 and V is TRBV2, with unresolved D. The CDR3 is 16 residues long. Trimming stripped 7 bases from V and 8 bases from J, with 24 bases between. CDR1 is SNHLY, CDR2 FYNNEI, per germline. As DNA, the CDR3 is TGTGCCAGCATCCCGAATGGGAATTTGTTGCGAGACACCATATATTTT. It translates to CASIPNGNLLRDTIYF.

This sequence joins TRBV11-3 and TRBJ2-7; TRBD2 might be the D (6 bases). The V gene lost 1 base and the J gene lost 4 bases, with 14 bases spanning the gap. The CDR3 has 15 amino acids. Germline V gives CDR1 SGHNT, CDR2 YENEEA. Here the CDR3 DNA reads TGTGCCAGCAGCTTAGCACCGGGAGCGAGGTACGAGCAGTACTTC. Amino acid sequence: CASSLAPGARYEQYF.

V usage is TRBV7-2 and J usage is TRBJ2-7; the D is unclear. V was trimmed by 3 bases and J by 2 bases, leaving 14 bases between them. The CDR3 has 15 amino acids. Germline V CDR1 and CDR2: SGHTA, FQGNSA. The CDR3 DNA sequence: TGTGCCAGCAGCTTCAAGGTAGCCGACGCCTACGAGCAGTACTTC. Amino acids: CASSFKVADAYEQYF.

The V call is TRBV18, the J call TRBJ2-1; D could derive from TRBD1 or TRBD2 (6 bases each). Between the trimmed V and J ends, which lost 2 bases and 3 bases, there was a span of 14 bases. The CDR3 runs 16 residues. Germline V gene sequence: CDR1 KGHSH, CDR2 LQKENI. The CDR3, as DNA: TGTGCCAGCTCACCAAAGGGGGGACTCTTCTACAATGAGCAGTTCTTC. Translation gives CASSPKGGLFYNEQFF. The full variable domain, completed using reference TRBV18 and TRBJ2-1, is NAGVMQNPRHLVRRRGQEARLRCSPMKGHSHVYWYRQLPEEGLKFMVYLQKENIIDESGMPKERFSAEFPKEGPSILRIQQVVRGDSAAYFCASSPKGGLFYNEQFFGPGTRLTVL.

A remark on this clone: The germline gene is not matched at one end of the junction; a read error may be the cause. The chain employs TRBV7-7 and TRBJ2-3, with D unclear. This CDR3 has 14 amino acids. Germline values: CDR1 SSHAT, CDR2 FNYEAQ (reference sequence). The CDR3 loop reads CASSPRTVLDTQYF. For the CDR3, the DNA is TGTGCTAGCAGCCCTCGGACCGTGCTGGATACGCAGTATTTT.

This clone showed up just a few times. The chain uses TRBV6-5 and TRBJ1-1; no clear D gene. V dropped 5 bases and J dropped 9 bases, with 13 bases sitting between them. The CDR3 spans 12 residues. In germline, CDR1 is MNHEY, CDR2 SVGAGI. The CDR3 nucleotides read TGTGCCAGCAGTGAAGGACCTCCGCAAGCTTTCTTT. Translated, it gives CASSEGPPQAFF.

The chain combines TRBV6-5 with TRBJ2-5, with TRBD1 as a possible D gene (5 bases). Germline V gene lookup returns CDR1 MNHEY and CDR2 SVGAGI. The CDR3 covers 14 residues. V was shortened by 0 bases and J by 9 bases, with 14 bases between the two germline ends. The CDR3 nucleotides are TGTGCCAGCAGTTACTCGGGGCGGACATCACCCCAGTACTTC. Its translation: CASSYSGRTSPQYF.

The chain carries TRBV19 and TRBJ2-7, with TRBD2 as a possible D gene (6 bases). The CDR3 consists of 11 residues. CDR1 is LNHDA, CDR2 SQIVND, per germline (reference sequence). V was shortened by 5 bases and J by 4 bases, with 6 bases between the two germline ends. Written as DNA, the CDR3 is TGTGCCAGTAGTGCGGGGTACGAGCAGTACTTC. It yields the protein CASSAGYEQYF.

This chain uses TRBV5-1 with TRBJ2-2; 8 bases match TRBD1. Germline V lookup: CDR1 SGHRS, CDR2 YFSETQ. The CDR3 totals 15 residues. V gave up 4 bases and J gave up 6 bases; unmatched junction bases: 8. The CDR3 here is CASSAGTGIPGELFF. The CDR3 nucleotides read TGCGCCAGCAGCGCCGGGACAGGTATTCCCGGGGAGCTGTTTTTT.

The chain has TRBV9 and TRBJ2-5, with 7 bases lining up with TRBD1. The CDR3 contains 16 residues. The germline gives CDR1 SGDLS, CDR2 YYNGEE. The V and J ends lost 0 bases and 0 bases, in that order; junction bases with no gene match: 5. The CDR3 is CASSVGTGAYQETQYF. CDR3 nucleotide sequence: TGTGCCAGCAGCGTAGGAACAGGGGCCTACCAAGAGACCCAGTACTTC.

This chain links TRBV19 with TRBJ2-7, with D hard to call. V gave up 1 base and J gave up 0 bases, with 4 bases separating them. Looked up from germline, CDR1 is LNHDA and CDR2 is SQIVND (reference sequence). This CDR3 comprises 13 residues. In DNA, the CDR3 is TGTGCCAGTAGTATAGCACACTCCTACGAGCAGTACTTC. It yields the protein CASSIAHSYEQYF.

The CDR3 coding sequence is TGTGCCAGCAGTGATATCAATGGAAACACCATATATTTT. Protein sequence: CASSDINGNTIYF. The chain combines TRBV6-1 with TRBJ1-3, with D unresolved. CDR1 and CDR2 from the germline V gene are MNHNS and SASEGT. The CDR3 runs to 13 residues. V lost 3 bases and J 3 bases, leaving 6 bases between the germline ends.

This sequence joins TRBV5-6 and TRBJ1-2, with a tentative D call TRBD1 (5 bases). The CDR3 length is 12 residues. Trimming took 6 bases from V and 7 from J, leaving 13 bases between them. Germline V gene lookup returns CDR1 SGHDT and CDR2 YYEEEE. CDR3 protein: CASTPGVGGYTF. The CDR3 DNA follows: TGTGCCAGCACCCCGGGGGTCGGTGGCTACACCTTC.